One and the same sample provided the 25 T cell receptor beta chains below, sequenced in a study of early T cells in non-severe SARS-CoV-2 infection. TCRdb analysed the 5' RACE reads with MiXCR anew, one entry per CDR3 protein. The data show about 27,000 distinct CDR3 sequences, under 5% seen once. What was sequenced was whole blood. All receptors derive from an adult who was a healthcare worker with PCR-confirmed SARS-CoV-2 infection or an uninfected control (not recorded which).

This clonotype was seen at least ten times. The chain combines TRBV3-1 with TRBJ2-2, with 10 bases matching TRBD2. The CDR3 extends over 17 amino acids. Germline-derived CDR1 and CDR2 are LGHDT and YNNKEL (reference sequence). Germline trimming cut 3 bases from V and 0 bases from J; bases unmatched to any gene: 4. CDR3: CASSQLLAGANTGELFF. CDR3 nucleotides: TGTGCCAGCAGCCAGTTGCTAGCGGGAGCGAACACCGGGGAGCTGTTTTTT.

This clonotype was recorded many times. The chain carries TRBV7-8 and TRBJ2-5; D is possibly TRBD2 (6 bases). Germline lookup yields CDR1 SGHVS and CDR2 FQNEAQ. Trimming took 5 bases from V and 5 from J, leaving 18 bases between them. The CDR3 sequence is 15 residues long. CDR3 sequence: CASSPGTSVVETQYF. CDR3 coding DNA: TGTGCCAGCAGCCCCGGGACTTCCGTCGTTGAGACCCAGTACTTC.

This clonotype was seen only a few times. The rearrangement uses TRBV20-1 and TRBJ1-1; weak D call: TRBD1 (5 bases). Trimming shortened V by 3 bases and J by 6 bases, and 17 bases separated the two germline ends. CDR3 length: 14 amino acids. The germline gives CDR1 DFQATT, CDR2 SNEGSKA (reference sequence). In DNA form, the CDR3 reads TGCAGTGCTAGGGGACCTGGGGTTTGGGCTGAAGCTTTCTTT. Protein sequence: CSARGPGVWAEAFF.

The CDR3 here is CATSDSTSGRAYEQFF. CDR3 DNA: TGTGCCACCAGTGACTCAACTAGCGGGAGGGCCTATGAGCAGTTCTTC. The J gene is TRBJ2-1, the V gene TRBV24-1; 13 positions match TRBD2. The CDR3 is 16 amino acids. J gave up 8 bases and V 4 bases, and 7 bases lay outside the gene matches. Germline-derived CDR1 and CDR2 are KGHDR and SFDVKD.

By sample fraction, this clonotype is medium-sized. The chain has TRBV3-1 and TRBJ2-7; 7 bases line up with TRBD2. CDR1 and CDR2 (germline): LGHDT, YNNKEL (reference sequence). After removal of 0 bases from V and 4 bases from J, the junction contained 9 bases not matched to a gene. The CDR3 is made up of 16 amino acids. In DNA form, the CDR3 reads TGTGCCAGCAGCCAAGATACGCGCGGGAGAACGTACGAGCAGTACTTC. Translating it yields CASSQDTRGRTYEQYF.

This clonotype has at least ten counts. The chain links TRBV18 to TRBJ2-1; TRBD1 matches 10 bases. The V gene's germline CDR1 is KGHSH and CDR2 LQKENI. J was trimmed by 6 bases and V by 4 bases; bases with no gene match: 6. The CDR3 is made up of 15 amino acids. CDR3 sequence (DNA): TGTGCCAGCTCACAGCCCGGGACAGGGGTCAATGAGCAGTTCTTC. Translating gives CASSQPGTGVNEQFF.

This clonotype has ten or more counts. The rearrangement links TRBV7-2 to TRBJ1-5, with D possibly being TRBD1 (6 bases). Trimming removed 7 bases at V and 0 bases at J, with 19 bases between. Germline CDR1 reads SGHTA; CDR2 reads FQGNSA. The CDR3 covers 17 residues. The CDR3 region is CASKRVGGLYSNQPQHF. DNA for the CDR3: TGTGCCAGCAAACGGGTAGGGGGGCTCTATAGCAATCAGCCCCAGCATTTT.

This clonotype has at least ten counts. The CDR3 region is CASSFGTGASYEQYF. In DNA, the CDR3 is TGTGCCAGCAGTTTTGGGACAGGGGCTTCCTACGAGCAGTACTTC. The rearrangement links TRBV27 to TRBJ2-7; TRBD1 matches at 10 bases. V was pared by 3 bases and J by 1 base, with 3 bases of the junction left unmatched. The CDR3 is 15 residues long. The V gene's germline CDR1 is MNHEY and CDR2 SMNVEV (reference sequence).

This clonotype was seen many times. The chain couples TRBV10-2 to TRBJ2-7; TRBD2 aligns across 15 bases. V lost 9 bases to trimming and J lost 4 bases; unmatched junction nucleotides: 16. This CDR3 is 18 amino acids long. Germline CDR1 reads WSHSY; CDR2 reads SAAADI. The CDR3 DNA reads TGCGCCAGTCGCCCCTCGGGACTAGCGGGAGGAGCTAGATACGAGCAGTACTTC. Translation: CASRPSGLAGGARYEQYF.

This clonotype was counted ten times or more. This chain uses TRBV7-2 with TRBJ2-2, with D perhaps matching TRBD2 (5 bases). CDR1 SGHTA and CDR2 FQGNSA come from the germline V gene. V was cut by 5 bases and J by 8 bases, with 15 bases left in between. The CDR3 spans 14 residues. The CDR3 region is CASSPRSPGGELFF. As DNA, the CDR3 is TGTGCCAGCAGCCCCCGATCCCCGGGGGGGGAGCTGTTTTTT.

This clonotype was found many times. The CDR3 loop is CASSSQGGTDTQYF. DNA of the CDR3: TGTGCCAGCAGCTCCCAGGGGGGCACAGATACGCAGTATTTT. The chain joins TRBV7-8 to TRBJ2-3, with 7 bases fitting TRBD1. This CDR3 contains 14 residues. The germline V gene has CDR1 SGHVS and CDR2 FQNEAQ. Trimming at V came to 4 bases and at J to 1 base, leaving 2 bases not matched to a gene.

This clonotype was observed a handful of times. The V and J genes are TRBV27 and TRBJ1-2; D is unclear. This CDR3 spans 13 amino acids. Germline V gene data show CDR1 as MNHEY and CDR2 as SMNVEV (reference sequence). Trimming shortened V by 8 bases and J by 6 bases, and 16 bases separated the two germline ends. CDR3 loop: CASRPGVLNGYTF. The CDR3 nucleotides read TGTGCCAGCCGCCCAGGAGTCTTGAATGGCTACACCTTC.

In regard to this clonotype: Possible read error: a much larger clone is one base away. This CDR3 fails to terminate in the conserved phenylalanine or tryptophan, so it likely reflects a read error. This chain links TRBV20-1 with TRBJ1-6; possible D gene TRBD1, 6 bases. This CDR3 comprises 16 residues. The germline V gene has CDR1 DFQATT and CDR2 SNEGSKA (reference sequence). Trimming cost V 0 bases and J 8 bases, with 17 bases left between them. The CDR3 protein is CSARETDMGAYSPLHI. The CDR3 nucleotides read TGCAGTGCTAGAGAGACTGACATGGGGGCCTATTCACCCCTCCACATT.

V usage is TRBV5-4 and J usage is TRBJ2-2; possible D gene TRBD2, 5 bases. The V gene's germline CDR1 is SGHNT and CDR2 YYREEE (reference sequence). The V end lost 1 base, the J end lost 0 bases, and 10 bases lay between the germline ends. The CDR3 length is 16 residues. For the CDR3, the DNA is TGTGCCAGCAGCTTGCATTCCGGGGCGAACACCGGGGAGCTGTTTTTT. Amino acid sequence: CASSLHSGANTGELFF.

The V call is TRBV20-1, the J call TRBJ2-1; maybe TRBD2 (5 bases). CDR3 length: 14 amino acids. Between the trimmed V and J ends, which lost 2 bases and 3 bases, there was a span of 11 bases. Germline CDR1 is DFQATT and CDR2 is SNEGSKA (reference sequence). CDR3 sequence: CSARLATFYNEQFF. Here the CDR3 DNA reads TGCAGTGCTAGATTAGCGACCTTCTACAATGAGCAGTTCTTC.

This clonotype was detected ten times or more. The rearrangement links TRBV27 to TRBJ2-7, with 9 positions matching TRBD1. Germline trimming cut 9 bases from V and 3 bases from J; bases unmatched to any gene: 9. CDR3 length equals 14 residues. CDR1 and CDR2 from the germline V gene are MNHEY and SMNVEV (reference sequence). The CDR3 sequence: CASGVQGAFYEQYF. The CDR3 DNA reads TGTGCCAGTGGGGTACAGGGGGCTTTCTACGAGCAGTACTTC.

This clonotype was picked up many times. The chain recombines TRBV7-3 with TRBJ1-1; 10 nucleotides agree with TRBD1. CDR3 length equals 16 residues. Germline V gene lookup returns CDR1 SGHTA and CDR2 FQGTGA. With 4 bases clipped from V and 4 bases from J, the junction kept 9 bases outside the gene matches. The CDR3 region has the DNA TGTGCCAGCAGCTCGGGACAGGGGAGTAAGGGCACTGAAGCTTTCTTT. Protein sequence: CASSSGQGSKGTEAFF.

This clonotype was found a few times. This sequence joins TRBV5-1 and TRBJ2-5; weak D call: TRBD2 (5 bases). Trimming pared 2 bases from V and 1 base from J, leaving 15 bases between. Germline V gives CDR1 SGHRS, CDR2 YFSETQ. The CDR3 runs 16 residues. The CDR3: CASSLVVSSTQETQYF. Written as DNA, the CDR3 is TGCGCCAGCAGCTTAGTCGTTTCTAGCACCCAAGAGACCCAGTACTTC. Drawing the rest from reference TRBV5-1 and TRBJ2-5, the complete variable domain is KAGVTQTPRYLIKTRGQQVTLSCSPISGHRSVSWYQQTPGQGLQFLFEYFSETQRNKGNFPGRFSGRQFSNSRSEMNVSTLELGDSALYLCASSLVVSSTQETQYFGPGTRLLVL.

This clonotype occurred a few times. The rearrangement joins TRBV29-1 to TRBJ2-7; maybe TRBD1 (6 bases). V was clipped by 4 bases and J by 2 bases, with 6 bases between them. Germline V gives CDR1 SQVTM, CDR2 ANQGSEA. The CDR3 has 11 residues. Here the CDR3 DNA reads TGCAGCGTTGGGGACACCTACGAGCAGTACTTC. Residues: CSVGDTYEQYF.

This sequence joins TRBV30 and TRBJ2-7; TRBD2 matches 14 bases. Germline assignment: CDR1 GTSNPN and CDR2 SVGIG (reference sequence). The CDR3 length is 15 residues. Germline trimming cut 1 base from V and 2 bases from J; bases unmatched to any gene: 1. CDR3 in amino acids: CAWSGGLAGAYEQYF. CDR3 nucleotide sequence: TGTGCCTGGAGTGGGGGACTAGCGGGGGCCTACGAGCAGTACTTC.

This clonotype was picked up many times. This chain uses TRBV15 with TRBJ2-1; D call uncertain. Looked up from germline, CDR1 is LNHNV and CDR2 is YYDKDF (reference sequence). V was cut by 2 bases and J by 11 bases, with 13 bases left in between. This CDR3 comprises 13 residues. CDR3 sequence (DNA): TGTGCCACCAGCAGAACCCACCCTGGGAAGCAGTTCTTC. Translating it yields CATSRTHPGKQFF. Based on the CDR3 plus reference TRBV15 and TRBJ2-1, the full variable domain is DAMVIQNPRYQVTQFGKPVTLSCSQTLNHNVMYWYQQKSSQAPKLLFHYYDKDFNNEADTPDNFQSRRPNTSFCFLDIRSPGLGDTAMYLCATSRTHPGKQFFGPGTRLTVL.

This clonotype was counted many times. This chain connects TRBV6-1 to TRBJ1-1; D unresolved. V lost 6 bases and J 1 base, leaving 12 bases between the germline ends. Germline V lookup: CDR1 MNHNS, CDR2 SASEGT. This CDR3 is built from 14 residues. CDR3 DNA sequence: TGTGCCAGCAGGTCCGGAATTGCGAACACTGAAGCTTTCTTT. Amino acid sequence: CASRSGIANTEAFF.

This clonotype was detected ten times or more. V gene TRBV5-1 combines with J gene TRBJ2-7; 9 bases line up with TRBD1. Germline lookup yields CDR1 SGHRS and CDR2 YFSETQ. Trimming took 4 bases from V and 5 from J; bases not matched to a gene: 1. This CDR3 has 12 amino acids. CDR3 DNA: TGCGCCAGCAGCGGGGACAGGGACGAGCAGTACTTC. Its translation: CASSGDRDEQYF.

This clonotype was recorded at least ten times. The chain joins TRBV5-4 to TRBJ2-6; 13 positions match TRBD2. V lost 6 bases to trimming and J lost 0 bases; unmatched junction nucleotides: 6. The germline gives CDR1 SGHNT, CDR2 YYREEE (reference sequence). This CDR3 has 18 amino acids. The CDR3 sequence: CASIPGLAGRSGANVLTF. As DNA, the CDR3 is TGTGCCAGCATCCCGGGACTAGCGGGACGCTCTGGGGCCAACGTCCTGACTTTC.

This clonotype was seen at least ten times. The chain combines TRBV12-3 or TRBV12-4 with TRBJ2-1; no clear D. This CDR3 region has 15 residues. Trimming pared 1 base from V and 2 bases from J, leaving 9 bases between. The CDR3 region is CASSLVGPTYNEQFF. The CDR3 DNA follows: TGTGCCAGCAGTTTAGTAGGCCCAACCTACAATGAGCAGTTCTTC.